The 25 T cell receptor beta chains listed next were all sequenced from one sample in a study of molecular identifiers for immune sequencing clone quantification. TCRdb re-analysed the PCR reads in MiXCR, keeping a single row per CDR3 protein. Of some 580,000 distinct CDR3 sequences detected, 25% appear once; the ten largest clones hold about 0.81%. Material for sequencing was naive CD8+ T cells from blood, with Jurkat cell RNA spiked in. The subset: FACS-sorted CD8+CD4-CCR7+CD45RA+ naive T cells. The receptors stem from a human donor in good health. Some libraries in this study had Jurkat cell RNA spiked in.

The chain links TRBV18 to TRBJ2-7; 9 nucleotides align to TRBD2. The CDR3 sequence is 15 residues long. The J segment lost 3 bases and the V segment lost 4 bases, leaving 7 bases of the junction unmatched. Germline CDR1 reads KGHSH; CDR2 reads LQKENI. CDR3 nucleotides: TGTGCCAGCTCACAGGCGGCTAGCGGGGACTACGAGCAGTACTTC. Its protein is CASSQAASGDYEQYF.

In its sample, this clonotype was seen many times. The chain is built from TRBV7-9 and TRBJ1-1, with D tentatively TRBD1 (5 bases). V was clipped by 5 bases and J by 1 base, with 20 bases between them. There are 17 residues in the CDR3. Per germline, CDR1 SEHNR and CDR2 FQNEAQ (reference sequence). The CDR3 DNA sequence: TGTGCCAGCAGCCCGAACAAGGGGCAGCTTAAGAACACTGAAGCTTTCTTT. As protein: CASSPNKGQLKNTEAFF.

In its sample, this clonotype was seen many times. This sequence joins TRBV5-6 and TRBJ2-7; 7 bases match TRBD1. Trimming took 5 bases from V and 6 from J; bases not matched to a gene: 11. The length of the CDR3 is 14 residues. Germline V gene sequence: CDR1 SGHDT, CDR2 YYEEEE. For the CDR3, the DNA is TGTGCCAGCAGATTCGCCGAGACAGGGATCGAGCAGTACTTC. It yields the protein CASRFAETGIEQYF.

This clonotype was detected many times. The chain has TRBV4-1 and TRBJ1-5; D is perhaps TRBD1 (5 bases). Germline V gene sequence: CDR1 MGHRA, CDR2 YSYEKL. This CDR3 region has 14 residues. V was pared by 4 bases and J by 9 bases, with 16 bases between. The CDR3 here is CASSLGRGAGPQHF. CDR3 DNA sequence: TGCGCCAGCAGCCTGGGGCGGGGCGCAGGGCCCCAGCATTTT.

The chain carries TRBV12-3 or TRBV12-4 and TRBJ2-5; weak D call: TRBD1 (5 bases). Deletions cut 4 bases from V and 5 bases from J, with 14 bases between. This CDR3 has 14 residues. The CDR3 here is CASSSSQVQETQYF. The DNA of the CDR3 is TGTGCCAGCAGTTCCTCACAGGTACAGGAGACCCAGTACTTC.

This clonotype was found a few times. The V call is TRBV7-8, the J call TRBJ2-7; a possible D gene is TRBD1 (7 bases). This CDR3 has 15 residues. Trimming shortened V by 0 bases and J by 3 bases, and 12 bases separated the two germline ends. Germline CDR1 is SGHVS and CDR2 is FQNEAQ. In DNA, the CDR3 is TGTGCCAGCAGCTTAGCGGGGGGACAGATCTACGAGCAGTACTTC. This encodes CASSLAGGQIYEQYF.

As to this clonotype: Mismatch with germline at one junction end may stem from a read error. The CDR3 bases are TGTGCCGGCAGCACGACAGGGGGAGGCACAGATACGCAGTATTTT. The encoded protein is CAGSTTGGGTDTQYF. The chain links TRBV6-5 to TRBJ2-3; 9 bases line up with TRBD1. CDR1 and CDR2 (germline): MNHEY, SVGAGI. The CDR3 has 15 residues.

The chain uses TRBV27 and TRBJ2-7, with D unresolved. The CDR3 contains 13 residues. Looked up from germline, CDR1 is MNHEY and CDR2 is SMNVEV (reference sequence). V dropped 0 bases and J dropped 2 bases, with 5 bases sitting between them. The DNA of the CDR3 is TGTGCCAGCAGTTTATCGTTGCCCTACGAGCAGTACTTC. Its protein product is CASSLSLPYEQYF.

This clonotype was seen a single time. The chain recombines TRBV5-6 with TRBJ2-5, with D hard to call. The V end lost 1 base, the J end lost 5 bases, and 15 bases lay between the germline ends. This CDR3 comprises 15 residues. The germline CDR1 and CDR2 sequences are SGHDT and YYEEEE. CDR3 DNA sequence: TGTGCCAGCAGCTTGTTTCTCGCAGTTCAGGAGACCCAGTACTTC. Protein sequence: CASSLFLAVQETQYF.

This clonotype was seen many times. The chain is built from TRBV6-5 and TRBJ1-4; a weak D match, TRBD1 (6 bases). Germline V gives CDR1 MNHEY, CDR2 SVGAGI. This CDR3 spans 16 amino acids. Trimming stripped 1 base from V and 4 bases from J, with 13 bases between. CDR3 nucleotides: TGTGCCAGCAGTTACTATCGAGGACAGCTTAATGAAAAACTGTTTTTT. This sequence encodes CASSYYRGQLNEKLFF.

V is TRBV3-1 and J is TRBJ2-5; D gene ambiguous. CDR1 is LGHDT and CDR2 is YNNKEL in the germline V gene (reference sequence). The CDR3 has 13 residues. V was trimmed by 5 bases and J by 4 bases, leaving 11 bases between them. The CDR3 loop is CASSAPWGETQYF. In nucleotides, the CDR3 is TGTGCCAGCAGCGCCCCGTGGGGAGAGACCCAGTACTTC.

This clonotype was detected ten times or more. This chain joins TRBV27 and TRBJ2-2; 9 bases agree with TRBD2. CDR1 and CDR2 from the germline V gene are MNHEY and SMNVEV (reference sequence). The CDR3 has 20 amino acids. V dropped 8 bases and J dropped 1; count of bases not matched to a gene: 20. The CDR3 region is CASRQPRLAETNRNTGELFF. As DNA, the CDR3 is TGTGCCAGCCGCCAACCTAGACTAGCGGAAACGAACCGGAACACCGGGGAGCTGTTTTTT.

The chain has TRBV6-5 and TRBJ2-2, with D unclear. CDR1 and CDR2 from the germline V gene are MNHEY and SVGAGI. This CDR3 spans 15 amino acids. V was shortened by 7 bases and J by 4 bases, with 16 bases between the two germline ends. The CDR3 loop is CASNWEGVGTGELFF. The CDR3 region has the DNA TGTGCCAGCAACTGGGAAGGCGTCGGCACCGGGGAGCTGTTTTTT.

The V and J genes are TRBV10-3 and TRBJ1-5, with D unclear. Germline V gene data show CDR1 as ENHRY and CDR2 as SYGVKD. Trimming removed 0 bases at V and 3 bases at J, with 9 bases between. CDR3 length equals 15 residues. The CDR3 bases are TGTGCCATCAGTGAGTCTGCGACCACCAATCAGCCCCAGCATTTT. Translated: CAISESATTNQPQHF.

This clonotype was seen a handful of times. The chain joins TRBV30 to TRBJ2-3; 7 positions agree with TRBD2. There are 15 residues in the CDR3. V lost 1 base to trimming and J lost 6 bases; unmatched junction nucleotides: 10. The germline gives CDR1 GTSNPN, CDR2 SVGIG (reference sequence). The CDR3 is CAWSEAGWAGDTQYF. DNA for the CDR3: TGTGCCTGGAGTGAAGCGGGATGGGCCGGGGATACGCAGTATTTT.

The chain recombines TRBV28 with TRBJ2-7; the match to TRBD2 covers 11 bases. Germline V gene sequence: CDR1 MDHEN, CDR2 SYDVKM. The CDR3 has 16 amino acids. The V segment lost 4 bases and the J segment 7 bases; nucleotides outside the gene matches: 12. CDR3 DNA sequence: TGTGCCAGCAGTTCATTAGCGGGAGGGCCCTCGGGAGAGCAGTACTTC. Translation gives CASSSLAGGPSGEQYF.

V usage is TRBV24-1 and J usage is TRBJ2-6, with D perhaps matching TRBD2 (6 bases). In germline, CDR1 is KGHDR, CDR2 SFDVKD. V gave up 5 bases and J gave up 2 bases, with 21 bases separating them. This CDR3 contains 19 residues. The CDR3 spells CATSAKGWAGSPGANVLTF. CDR3 bases: TGTGCCACCAGTGCAAAAGGTTGGGCGGGGTCTCCTGGGGCCAACGTCCTGACTTTC.

The V gene is TRBV13, the J gene TRBJ1-4; no definite D call. Germline V gene sequence: CDR1 PRHDT, CDR2 FYEKMQ (reference sequence). V dropped 3 bases and J dropped 8 bases, with 10 bases sitting between them. The CDR3 consists of 13 residues. The CDR3 DNA sequence: TGTGCCAGCAGCTTGGGCACTGGGGAAAAACTGTTTTTT. Translated: CASSLGTGEKLFF.

This clonotype has ten or more counts. The chain carries TRBV5-1 and TRBJ1-1; D call uncertain. V was shortened by 0 bases and J by 1 base, with 7 bases between the two germline ends. CDR3 size: 14 residues. Germline loops: CDR1 SGHRS, CDR2 YFSETQ. CDR3 amino acids: CASSLATTNTEAFF. The CDR3 DNA reads as TGCGCCAGCAGCTTGGCGACAACGAACACTGAAGCTTTCTTT.

In its sample, this clonotype was seen a few times. The genes are TRBV30 and TRBJ2-5; TRBD2 agrees at 8 bases. The V gene's germline CDR1 is GTSNPN and CDR2 SVGIG (reference sequence). Trimming at V came to 3 bases and at J to 5 bases, leaving 5 bases not matched to a gene. This CDR3 has 13 residues. CDR3 DNA sequence: TGTGCCTGGAGACTAGCGGAGGGGGAGACCCAGTACTTC. Translating it yields CAWRLAEGETQYF. Supplemented by reference TRBV30 and TRBJ2-5, the full variable domain reads SQTIHQWPATLVQPVGSPLSLECTVEGTSNPNLYWYRQAAGRGLQLLFYSVGIGQISSEVPQNLSASRPQDRQFILSSKKLLLSDSGFYLCAWRLAEGETQYFGPGTRLLVL.

This clonotype turned up a few times. The V and J genes are TRBV6-5 and TRBJ1-2, with D possibly matching TRBD1 (6 bases). The CDR3 extends over 13 amino acids. Trimming removed 6 bases at V and 8 bases at J, with 16 bases between. Germline values: CDR1 MNHEY, CDR2 SVGAGI. The CDR3 DNA reads TGTGCCAGCAGCCCTGGACAGTTGGGGGGCTACACCTTC. Translation gives CASSPGQLGGYTF.

This sequence joins TRBV28 and TRBJ2-7; 8 bases are a match to TRBD2. Per germline, CDR1 MDHEN and CDR2 SYDVKM. V lost 2 bases to trimming and J lost 0 bases; unmatched junction nucleotides: 6. The length of the CDR3 is 16 residues. The CDR3 spells CASSLLGGASSYEQYF. The DNA for the CDR3 is TGTGCCAGCAGTTTACTCGGGGGGGCCAGCTCCTACGAGCAGTACTTC.

This clonotype was counted a few times. The rearrangement links TRBV19 to TRBJ2-7, with 9 nucleotides matching TRBD1. Germline V gene data show CDR1 as LNHDA and CDR2 as SQIVND (reference sequence). The CDR3 is 15 amino acids. Germline trimming cut 7 bases from V and 2 bases from J; bases unmatched to any gene: 9. The CDR3 protein is CASTAGTGSPYEQYF. CDR3 DNA sequence: TGTGCCAGTACTGCAGGGACAGGGTCCCCCTACGAGCAGTACTTC.

This clonotype was observed a handful of times. The chain couples TRBV7-8 to TRBJ2-7, with a weak D call TRBD1 (6 bases). CDR3 length equals 14 residues. V was cut by 1 base and J by 6 bases, with 13 bases left in between. The germline V gene encodes CDR1 SGHVS and CDR2 FQNEAQ. Here the CDR3 DNA reads TGTGCCAGCAGCTTAGTAGCAGGGGCTTCCGAGCAGTACTTC. Its protein product is CASSLVAGASEQYF.

This clonotype was seen many times. V is TRBV7-8 and J is TRBJ2-7; D is unclear. Trimming removed 0 bases at V and 4 bases at J, with 4 bases between. CDR3 length equals 12 residues. Germline values: CDR1 SGHVS, CDR2 FQNEAQ. Written as DNA, the CDR3 is TGTGCCAGCAGCTTAGCGAGGTACGAGCAGTACTTC. Translation: CASSLARYEQYF.